Listed here are 13 T cell receptor beta chains from one sample, sequenced in a study of molecular identifiers for immune sequencing clone quantification. MiXCR was run by TCRdb on the PCR reads, yielding one entry per CDR3 protein. The sample holds more than 95,000 distinct CDR3 sequences; less than 25% are singletons and the top ten take 0.85% to 1%. The sequenced material came from naive CD8+ T cells from blood, with Jurkat cell RNA spiked in. Sample subset: FACS-sorted CD8+CD4-CCR7+CD45RA+ naive T cells. Receptors were obtained from a human donor in good health. Some libraries in this study had Jurkat cell RNA spiked in.

On this clonotype itself: A much larger clone lies one base from this, so it may be a read error. The chain carries TRBV29-1 and TRBJ2-2, with a tentative D call TRBD2 (6 bases). Germline lookup yields CDR1 SQVTM and CDR2 ANQGSEA. The CDR3 spans 17 residues. The CDR3 bases are TGCAGCTTCAAAAAGGTCCTCGGGGAGAAGAGAACCGGGGGGCTGTTTTTT. Protein product: CSFKKVLGEKRTGGLFF.

This clonotype came up many times. This rearrangement joins TRBV9 to TRBJ2-2, with 8 bases identical to TRBD2. CDR3 length equals 14 residues. CDR1 and CDR2 (germline): SGDLS, YYNGEE. The J segment lost 6 bases and the V segment lost 3 bases, leaving 4 bases of the junction unmatched. The CDR3 loop reads CASSAGLVPGELFF. CDR3 coding DNA: TGTGCCAGCAGCGCGGGACTAGTGCCCGGGGAGCTGTTTTTT. The whole variable domain, filled in from reference TRBV9 and TRBJ2-2, reads DSGVTQTPKHLITATGQRVTLRCSPRSGDLSVYWYQQSLDQGLQFLIQYYNGEERAKGNILERFSAQQFPDLHSELNLSSLELGDSALYFCASSAGLVPGELFFGEGSRLTVL.

This clonotype was counted once. A read error may be the cause here, since a much bigger clone is one base away. The chain has TRBV20-1 and TRBJ1-1; perhaps TRBD1 as D (6 bases). Germline values: CDR1 DFQATT, CDR2 SNEGSKA (reference sequence). V dropped 2 bases and J dropped 3 bases, with 10 bases sitting between them. The CDR3 extends over 13 amino acids. The chain's CDR3 is CSARRTVYTEAFF. The CDR3 DNA sequence: TGCAGTGCTAGAAGGACAGTGTACACTGAAGCTTTCTTT.

This clonotype was observed many times. CDR3 protein: CASSPRDASSYEQYF. For the CDR3, the DNA is TGTGCCAGCAGCCCTCGGGATGCGAGCTCCTACGAGCAGTACTTC. The rearrangement joins TRBV4-2 to TRBJ2-7, with a possible D match to TRBD2 (5 bases). V was clipped by 4 bases and J by 0 bases, with 13 bases between them. The CDR3 has 15 amino acids. Germline loops: CDR1 LGHNA, CDR2 YNFKEQ.

This clonotype was seen a handful of times. This chain uses TRBV27 with TRBJ2-7; the D gene could be TRBD1 or TRBD2 (6 bases each). Trimming left V 0 bases short and J 1 base short, with 10 bases between. The CDR3 is 15 amino acids. Germline lookup yields CDR1 MNHEY and CDR2 SMNVEV (reference sequence). CDR3 DNA sequence: TGTGCCAGCAGTTTATCGCGGGACAATTCCTACGAGCAGTACTTC. It codes for CASSLSRDNSYEQYF.

This clonotype occurred many times. The chain links TRBV28 to TRBJ1-5, with D unresolved. Germline-derived CDR1 and CDR2 are MDHEN and SYDVKM. The CDR3 is 13 amino acids. Trimming left V 6 bases short and J 2 bases short, with 8 bases between. CDR3 in DNA: TGTGCCAGCAGCTCAAGGGGCAATCAGCCCCAGCATTTT. It yields the protein CASSSRGNQPQHF. The whole variable domain, filled in from reference TRBV28 and TRBJ1-5, reads DVKVTQSSRYLVKRTGEKVFLECVQDMDHENMFWYRQDPGLGLRLIYFSYDVKMKEKGDIPEGYSVSREKKERFSLILESASTNQTSMYLCASSSRGNQPQHFGDGTRLSIL.

This clonotype came up many times. The gene calls are TRBV4-1 and TRBJ2-5; D is perhaps TRBD1 (6 bases). Trimming took 0 bases from V and 2 from J, leaving 10 bases between them. Germline CDR1 is MGHRA and CDR2 is YSYEKL. This CDR3 is 15 amino acids long. In DNA, the CDR3 is TGCGCCAGCAGCCAAGAAAACAGGGCTCAAGAGACCCAGTACTTC. Translated: CASSQENRAQETQYF.

In this sample, this clonotype turned up many times. CDR3 in DNA: TGTGCCAGTATACGGGACAGTGAGACCCAGTACTTC. Translated: CASIRDSETQYF. The chain has TRBV19 and TRBJ2-5; 7 bases align to TRBD1. Looked up from germline, CDR1 is LNHDA and CDR2 is SQIVND (reference sequence). V was clipped by 7 bases and J by 5 bases; unmatched bases: 4. There are 12 residues in the CDR3. Using reference TRBV19 and TRBJ2-5 for the parts outside the CDR3, the full variable domain is DGGITQSPKYLFRKEGQNVTLSCEQNLNHDAMYWYRQDPGQGLRLIYYSQIVNDFQKGDIAEGYSVSREKKESFPLTVTSAQKNPTAFYLCASIRDSETQYFGPGTRLLVL.

In this sample, this clonotype turned up many times. The CDR3 loop reads CATEGDHYPGELFF. In nucleotides, the CDR3 is TGTGCCACAGAGGGGGACCATTATCCCGGGGAGCTGTTTTTT. V and J are TRBV24-1 and TRBJ2-2; maybe TRBD1 (6 bases). The CDR3 runs 14 residues. Between the trimmed V and J ends, which lost 10 bases and 6 bases, there was a span of 17 bases. Germline V gene lookup returns CDR1 KGHDR and CDR2 SFDVKD.

This clonotype was observed at least ten times. The rearrangement joins TRBV27 to TRBJ2-1, with D tentatively TRBD1 (6 bases). With 1 base removed from V and 8 bases from J, the gap between germline ends came to 18 bases. From germline, CDR1 is MNHEY and CDR2 SMNVEV (reference sequence). The length of the CDR3 is 16 residues. Here the CDR3 DNA reads TGTGCCAGCAGTTTATTAGTTAGTGGGGGCAGCTATGAGCAGTTCTTC. Its protein product is CASSLLVSGGSYEQFF.

This clonotype was recorded at least ten times. The chain couples TRBV10-3 to TRBJ2-7; 9 bases are shared with TRBD1. The CDR3 totals 14 residues. The germline V gene encodes CDR1 ENHRY and CDR2 SYGVKD. V lost 2 bases, J lost 4 bases, and 3 bases stayed unmatched. CDR3: CAISEGQGWYEQYF. In DNA form, the CDR3 reads TGTGCCATCAGTGAGGGACAGGGGTGGTACGAGCAGTACTTC.

This clonotype was counted ten times or more. The V call is TRBV7-9, the J call TRBJ1-1; possibly TRBD1 for D (5 bases). This CDR3 region has 14 residues. Germline V lookup: CDR1 SEHNR, CDR2 FQNEAQ (reference sequence). Trimming pared 1 base from V and 4 bases from J, leaving 10 bases between. CDR3 in DNA: TGTGCCAGCAGCTTAGGGGCAGACAGCACTGAAGCTTTCTTT. This gives the protein CASSLGADSTEAFF.

Turning to this clonotype: Relative to the germline gene, one junction end is altered; a read error may explain this. The V call is TRBV15, the J call TRBJ1-1, with 7 bases matching TRBD1. The CDR3 is made up of 12 amino acids. CDR1 and CDR2 (germline): LNHNV, YYDKDF (reference sequence). The CDR3 region has the DNA TGCGCCACCAGCGCCGACAGGGCGTTTGCTTTCTTT. Residues: CATSADRAFAFF.